Listed below are T cell receptor beta chains from one sample, sequenced in a study of blood T cell repertoires in COVID-19. TCRdb keeps only in-frame clones here, not all; method: immunoSEQ multiplex PCR. The data hold about 200,000 clones, with approximately 81% observed a single time. The sample taken for sequencing was PBMCs or T cells enriched from blood (not recorded which). Receptors originate from a woman aged 45-59 years with acute COVID-19. Each CDR3 is given with its conserved first and last residue. D genes are given only for firm matches. Not all rows give a size; the values are once, few, many and, for expanded clones, a class.

d_gene	v_gene	j_gene	abundance	CDR3aa	CDR3nt
-	TRBV21-1	TRBJ2-3	once	CASIIAGGPGVTSTDTQYF	TGTGCCAGCATCATAGCGGGGGGGCCAGGTGTTACCAGCACAGATACGCAGTATTTT
TRBD1	TRBV28	TRBJ1-6	-	CASSARQGNNSPLHF	TGTGCCAGCAGTGCCCGACAGGGGAATAATTCACCCCTCCACTTT
-	TRBV4-1	TRBJ2-5	-	CASSQDFGGGPLETQYF	TGCGCCAGCAGCCAAGATTTTGGGGGGGGGCCTCTGGAGACCCAGTACTTC
TRBD1	TRBV19	TRBJ2-7	-	CASSARTGLTLYEQYF	TGTGCCAGTAGTGCGAGGACAGGATTGACCCTCTACGAGCAGTACTTC
TRBD1	TRBV6-4	TRBJ1-2	-	CASSEDRANYGYTF	TGTGCCAGCAGTGAGGACAGGGCAAACTATGGCTACACCTTC
TRBD2	TRBV7-2	TRBJ2-7	-	CASSLEASGSYEQYF	TGTGCCAGCAGCTTAGAGGCTAGCGGGAGCTACGAGCAGTACTTC
TRBD2	TRBV7-2	TRBJ2-5	-	CASSLVGGGVQETQYF	TGTGCCAGCAGCTTAGTGGGCGGGGGGGTCCAAGAGACCCAGTACTTC
-	TRBV19	TRBJ2-1	-	CASSIEASFYNEQFF	TGTGCCAGTAGTATAGAGGCTAGCTTCTACAATGAGCAGTTCTTC
TRBD2	TRBV5-1	TRBJ2-5	-	CASRSGGAGGQETQYF	TGCGCCAGCAGATCCGGGGGGGCCGGCGGACAAGAGACCCAGTACTTC
TRBD1	TRBV30	TRBJ2-4	-	CAWRDRDSSAKNIQYF	TGTGCCTGGAGAGACCGGGACAGCTCCGCCAAAAACATTCAGTACTTC
TRBD2	TRBV28	TRBJ2-5	-	CASSVFSGKETQYF	TGTGCCAGCAGCGTCTTTAGCGGGAAAGAGACCCAGTACTTC
-	TRBV28	TRBJ2-1	-	CASSFRWGGSGDEQFF	TGTGCCAGCAGTTTTCGGTGGGGGGGCTCCGGGGATGAGCAGTTCTTC
TRBD1	TRBV11-3	TRBJ1-1	-	CASSHNRGPMNTEAFF	TGTGCCAGCAGTCACAACAGGGGTCCCATGAACACTGAAGCTTTCTTT
-	TRBV11-3	TRBJ2-5	-	CASSDTETQYF	TGTGCCAGCAGCGACACGGAGACCCAGTACTTC
TRBD2	TRBV5-1	TRBJ2-2	-	CASSSGTSGRAVDTGELFF	TGCGCCAGCAGCTCGGGGACTAGCGGGAGGGCCGTCGACACCGGGGAGCTGTTTTTT
-	TRBV3-1/TRBV3-2	TRBJ1-1	-	CASSQGLANTEAFF	TGTGCCAGCAGCCAAGGGTTAGCGAACACTGAAGCTTTCTTT
-	TRBV13	TRBJ2-1	-	CASSPGTISYNEQFF	TGTGCCAGCAGTCCCGGGACAATCTCCTACAATGAGCAGTTCTTC
-	TRBV2	TRBJ1-2	-	CASHISTDGYTF	TGTGCCAGCCACATCTCGACAGACGGCTACACCTTC
-	TRBV28	TRBJ2-1	-	CASSFESLPGNEQFF	TGTGCCAGCAGTTTTGAGTCCCTCCCGGGCAATGAGCAGTTCTTC
-	TRBV3-1/TRBV3-2	TRBJ1-3	-	CASSSKSGGNTIYF	TGTGCCAGCAGCTCTAAAAGCGGGGGAAACACCATATATTTT
TRBD2	TRBV7-3	TRBJ2-1	-	CASSLGLAGNEQFF	TGTGCCAGCAGCTTAGGACTAGCGGGGAATGAGCAGTTCTTC
-	TRBV12-5	TRBJ2-5	many	CASGWGGETQYF	TGTGCTAGTGGTTGGGGCGGAGAGACCCAGTACTTC
-	TRBV11-2	TRBJ1-2	once	CASRLGPGYGYTF	TGTGCCAGCAGATTAGGGCCCGGGTATGGCTACACCTTC
-	TRBV21-1	TRBJ2-1	-	CASRVERERYYNEQFF	TGTGCCAGCAGAGTGGAGCGGGAGAGGTACTACAATGAGCAGTTCTTC
TRBD1	TRBV19	TRBJ2-7	-	CASSLSSGQGVNEQYF	TGTGCCAGTAGCCTATCGTCGGGACAGGGGGTAAACGAGCAGTACTTC
TRBD1	TRBV9	TRBJ1-2	-	CASSVEGQGYGYTF	TGTGCCAGCAGCGTAGAGGGACAGGGCTATGGCTACACCTTC
-	TRBV19	TRBJ2-1	-	CASSIAPNGGEQFF	TGTGCCAGTAGTATAGCTCCGAATGGCGGTGAGCAGTTCTTC
TRBD1	TRBV6-6	TRBJ1-1	-	CASSLPGQGNTEAFF	TGTGCCAGCAGTCTACCGGGACAGGGGAACACTGAAGCTTTCTTT
TRBD2	TRBV11-3	TRBJ2-5	once	CASSPGLAGGERSETQYF	TGTGCCAGCAGCCCCGGTCTAGCGGGAGGGGAAAGGTCGGAGACCCAGTACTTC
-	TRBV7-2	TRBJ2-7	-	CASSSAYEQYF	TGTGCCAGCAGCTCGGCCTACGAGCAGTACTTC
-	TRBV7-2	TRBJ2-1	few	CASGRRGYNEQFF	TGTGCCAGCGGCCGGAGAGGGTACAATGAGCAGTTCTTC
TRBD1	TRBV19	TRBJ1-2	-	CASSSKGTGYGYTF	TGTGCCAGTAGTTCGAAAGGGACAGGATATGGCTACACCTTC
TRBD2	TRBV5-1	TRBJ2-2	-	CASSLTAGGTGELFF	TGCGCCAGCAGCTTGACGGCGGGAGGGACCGGGGAGCTGTTTTTT
TRBD2	TRBV11-2	TRBJ2-5	-	CASSLDILGLGSGTQYF	TGTGCCAGCAGCTTAGATATTCTGGGACTAGGGTCGGGGACCCAGTACTTC
TRBD1	TRBV6-5	TRBJ1-2	-	CASLRTGLYGYTF	TGTGCCAGCCTCCGGACAGGCCTCTATGGCTACACCTTC
TRBD1	TRBV7-9	TRBJ2-5	-	CASSLEGQGWLETQYF	TGTGCCAGCAGCTTAGAGGGACAGGGATGGTTGGAGACCCAGTACTTC
-	TRBV15	TRBJ1-5	-	CATSSRKFGNQPQHF	TGTGCCACCAGCAGCAGGAAATTCGGCAATCAGCCCCAGCATTTT
TRBD2	TRBV28	TRBJ2-1	once	CASGRLAGGYNEQFF	TGTGCCAGCGGTAGACTAGCGGGGGGTTACAATGAGCAGTTCTTC
-	TRBV28	TRBJ1-5	-	CASSSQGTHQPQHF	TGTGCCAGCAGTTCACAGGGCACGCATCAGCCCCAGCATTTT
TRBD2	TRBV7-2	TRBJ2-1	-	CASSLGGGANEQFF	TGTGCCAGCAGCTTAGGCGGGGGAGCCAATGAGCAGTTCTTC
TRBD2	TRBV7-2	TRBJ2-5	-	CASSPSGGALETQYF	TGTGCCAGCAGCCCTAGCGGGGGGGCCTTGGAGACCCAGTACTTC
TRBD1	TRBV28	TRBJ1-3	-	CASRTRGRWGNTIYF	TGTGCCAGCAGGACCAGGGGGCGTTGGGGAAACACCATATATTTT
TRBD2	TRBV9	TRBJ2-1	-	CASSVGLAGGSSYNEQFF	TGTGCCAGCAGCGTGGGACTAGCGGGAGGGAGCTCCTACAATGAGCAGTTCTTC
-	TRBV28	TRBJ1-5	once	CASSFPGIRGNQPQHF	TGTGCCAGCAGTTTCCCGGGGATTAGGGGCAATCAGCCCCAGCATTTT
-	TRBV18	TRBJ1-3	-	CASAINSGNTIYF	TGTGCCAGCGCGATCAACTCTGGAAACACCATATATTTT
TRBD1	TRBV28	TRBJ1-2	-	CASSRPDRANYGYTF	TGTGCCAGCAGTCGACCGGACAGGGCGAACTATGGCTACACCTTC
-	TRBV19	TRBJ2-5	-	CASSIGGVLETQYF	TGTGCCAGTAGTATAGGGGGCGTTTTGGAGACCCAGTACTTC
-	TRBV21-1	TRBJ1-1	once	CASSSLTVYTEAFF	TGTGCCAGCAGCAGCTTGACAGTCTACACTGAAGCTTTCTTT
-	TRBV28	TRBJ2-7	few	CASSSGGGVWEQYF	TGTGCCAGCAGTTCCGGTGGAGGGGTATGGGAGCAGTACTTC
-	TRBV2	TRBJ1-2	-	CASSEASGGIYGYTF	TGTGCCAGCAGTGAAGCGTCGGGGGGCATCTATGGCTACACCTTC
-	TRBV6-5	TRBJ1-5	-	CASSYSGLRSIQPQHF	TGTGCCAGCAGTTACTCGGGCCTAAGGTCGATTCAGCCCCAGCATTTT